This TCR beta chain was identified during a study of blood T cell repertoires in COVID-19. Looking at the study overall: Acute-phase and convalescent COVID-19 samples originated in the United States, Italy and Spain. T cells, B-cell-depleted T cells, or PBMCs provided the cDNA or gDNA that served as material.

Methods used by the authors: Amplifying reference gene primers gave estimates of nucleated cell counts. The table came from immunoSEQ multiplex PCR; TCRdb's copy has only in-frame clones and leaves some out. The DNA was the basis for D and trimming; V, J and clone size are from that table. The sample includes 180,000 or so clones, around nine tenths of them seen just once. Germline loops: CDR1 MNHEY, CDR2 SVGAGI. Trimming left V 8 bases short and J 1 base short, with 16 bases between. The CDR3 sequence is 15 residues long. This chain connects TRBV6-5 to TRBJ2-3, with TRBD1 as a possible D gene (5 bases). The sample was peripheral blood. The receptor was isolated from a young man with active or convalescent COVID-19. The DNA for the CDR3 is TGTGCCAGCGCCCAAGACGGACACCGCACAGATACGCAGTATTTT. This encodes CASAQDGHRTDTQYF.